The 32 T cell receptor beta chains given below trace back to one sample, sequenced in a study of T cells in Graves' hyperthyroidism and ophthalmopathy. Using RNA transcripts as the source, TCR beta CDR3 regions were amplified. HTBI primers were employed in a first-round RT-PCR of the TCR CDR3. TCRdb used MiXCR to reprocess the multiplex PCR reads, holding one entry per CDR3 protein. Counted here are about 700,000 distinct CDR3 sequences, 12% to 15% occurring once; the ten biggest clones make up roughly a tenth. The specimen sequenced was blood. The receptors originated from a woman aged 18-30 years with Graves' hyperthyroidism.

This clonotype occurred a few times. The chain uses TRBV28 and TRBJ2-7; 8 positions agree with TRBD2. Unmatched junction bases numbered 11, after V lost 4 bases and J lost 9 bases. Looked up from germline, CDR1 is MDHEN and CDR2 is SYDVKM. This CDR3 spans 14 amino acids. In nucleotides, the CDR3 is TGTGCCAGCAGTTCGGGCGGGAGGACCCGCGGGCAGTACTTC. This codes for CASSSGGRTRGQYF.

This clonotype was recorded at least ten times. The chain combines TRBV30 with TRBJ1-1, with D possibly TRBD1 on 6 matching bases. V was trimmed by 4 bases and J by 7 bases, leaving 13 bases between them. The CDR3 loop spans 12 amino acids. Per germline, CDR1 GTSNPN and CDR2 SVGIG (reference sequence). The CDR3 sequence: CAWNRERSEAFF. As DNA, the CDR3 is TGTGCCTGGAACAGGGAGAGGAGTGAAGCTTTCTTT.

This clonotype was counted many times. This chain joins TRBV7-3 and TRBJ2-3; maybe TRBD1 (6 bases). Trimming left V 4 bases short and J 0 bases short, with 17 bases between. CDR3 length: 17 residues. Germline assignment: CDR1 SGHTA and CDR2 FQGTGA. In nucleotides, the CDR3 is TGTGCCAGCAGCTCTATACAGGGCCCAACTAGCACAGATACGCAGTATTTT. Protein product: CASSSIQGPTSTDTQYF. The entire variable domain, with the rest obtained from reference TRBV7-3 and TRBJ2-3, is as follows: GAGVSQTPSNKVTEKGKYVELRCDPISGHTALYWYRQSLGQGPEFLIYFQGTGAADDSGLPNDRFFAVRPEGSVSTLKIQRTERGDSAVYLCASSSIQGPTSTDTQYFGPGTRLTVL.

This clonotype was observed many times. The chain links TRBV12-3 or TRBV12-4 to TRBJ2-7, with D perhaps matching TRBD2 (6 bases). CDR3 length equals 15 residues. The germline V and J ends were trimmed by 5 bases and 3 bases, with 17 bases remaining between them. CDR3 protein: CASSNRDWHYYEQYF. CDR3 nucleotides: TGTGCCAGCAGTAACCGGGACTGGCATTACTACGAGCAGTACTTC.

This clonotype occurred a few times. The genes are TRBV28 and TRBJ2-1; D perhaps matches TRBD1 (5 bases). V was cut by 1 base and J by 8 bases, with 15 bases left in between. Per the germline V gene, CDR1 is MDHEN and CDR2 is SYDVKM. The CDR3 spans 15 residues. CDR3 protein: CASSLFGFGADEQFF. The CDR3 nucleotides read TGTGCCAGCAGTTTATTTGGGTTTGGGGCGGATGAGCAGTTCTTC.

This clonotype was detected many times. This chain links TRBV30 with TRBJ1-1, with TRBD1 matching over 7 bases. Germline CDR1 is GTSNPN and CDR2 is SVGIG (reference sequence). Losses at the gene ends were 4 bases for V and 5 bases for J; bases not matched to a gene: 4. The CDR3 runs to 12 residues. As DNA, the CDR3 is TGTGCCTGGACCCAGGGGGGTACTGAAGCTTTCTTT. This sequence encodes CAWTQGGTEAFF.

This clonotype showed up just a few times. This chain links TRBV6-5 with TRBJ2-2; D remains unclear. This CDR3 contains 15 residues. The germline CDR1 and CDR2 sequences are MNHEY and SVGAGI. Between the trimmed V and J ends, which lost 2 bases and 3 bases, there was a span of 10 bases. The CDR3 sequence: CASSYRPVYTGELFF. In DNA, the CDR3 is TGTGCCAGCAGTTACCGGCCCGTATACACCGGGGAGCTGTTTTTT.

This clonotype was detected ten times or more. V gene TRBV6-1 combines with J gene TRBJ1-5, with 7 bases lining up with TRBD1. The CDR3 has 18 amino acids. CDR1 and CDR2 (germline): MNHNS, SASEGT. Trimming cost V 5 bases and J 0 bases; bases outside gene matches: 13. The CDR3: CASSPRSGTVYSNQPQHF. The CDR3, as DNA: TGTGCCAGCAGTCCTCGATCCGGGACAGTTTATAGCAATCAGCCCCAGCATTTT.

The chain links TRBV29-1 to TRBJ2-4; TRBD1 matches at 9 bases. The V gene end was trimmed by 8 bases and the J gene end by 8 bases; junction bases not matched to a gene: 4. CDR3 length: 11 amino acids. Germline lookup yields CDR1 SQVTM and CDR2 ANQGSEA. In nucleotides, the CDR3 is TGCAGCAGCTGGACAGGGGACATTCAGTACTTC. Protein sequence: CSSWTGDIQYF.

CDR3 DNA sequence: TGTGCCAGCAGCTCGAGGATTTTTTTTTACGAGCAGTACTTC. Protein product: CASSSRIFFYEQYF. The chain recombines TRBV13 with TRBJ2-7, with D unresolved. This CDR3 region has 14 residues. V was pared by 4 bases and J by 4 bases, with 14 bases between. CDR1 is PRHDT and CDR2 is FYEKMQ in the germline V gene (reference sequence).

The V gene is TRBV5-1, the J gene TRBJ1-2, with 9 bases matching TRBD1. Germline values: CDR1 SGHRS, CDR2 YFSETQ. Trimming took 4 bases from V and 2 from J; bases not matched to a gene: 3. The CDR3 runs to 14 residues. The CDR3 here is CASSTGQGNYGYTF. CDR3 in DNA: TGCGCCAGCAGCACCGGACAGGGGAACTATGGCTACACCTTC.

This clonotype has just a few counts. V and J are TRBV28 and TRBJ2-7; 7 bases line up with TRBD2. Trimming took 5 bases from V and 6 from J; bases not matched to a gene: 10. The CDR3 sequence is 14 residues long. CDR1 and CDR2 from the germline V gene are MDHEN and SYDVKM. DNA for the CDR3: TGTGCCAGCAGTCCAAACCGGGAGGTGAGCGAGCAGTACTTC. Residues: CASSPNREVSEQYF.

The V call is TRBV6-2 or TRBV6-3, the J call TRBJ2-7; D call uncertain. The length of the CDR3 is 13 residues. Trimming cost V 2 bases and J 3 bases, with 8 bases left between them. CDR1 and CDR2 (germline): MNHEY, SVGEGT. The CDR3 loop reads CASSYRENYEQYF. The CDR3 DNA reads as TGTGCCAGCAGTTACAGGGAAAACTACGAGCAGTACTTC.

The chain uses TRBV24-1 and TRBJ2-5; TRBD2 agrees at 13 bases. Germline CDR1 and CDR2: KGHDR and SFDVKD. V trimming: 5 bases; J trimming: 1 base; junction bases outside the gene matches: 0. This CDR3 region has 15 residues. The chain's CDR3 is CATSGTSGSQETQYF. CDR3 nucleotide sequence: TGTGCCACCAGTGGGACTAGCGGGAGCCAAGAGACCCAGTACTTC.

This clonotype was recorded many times. The chain carries TRBV4-1 and TRBJ2-7; TRBD1 is a possible D gene (6 bases). CDR1 is MGHRA and CDR2 is YSYEKL in the germline V gene. The CDR3 is made up of 16 amino acids. Trimming cost V 1 base and J 3 bases, with 16 bases left between them. As DNA, the CDR3 is TGCGCCAGCAGCCAAGGGGGGCAGGGGACGGTCTACGAGCAGTACTTC. This sequence encodes CASSQGGQGTVYEQYF.

This clonotype appeared many times. The DNA of the CDR3 is TGTGCCAGCCCCTGCGGGGACAGGGTCGGGACCCAGTACTTC. Translated: CASPCGDRVGTQYF. The V and J genes are TRBV7-2 and TRBJ2-5, with 9 bases that match TRBD1. V was pared by 8 bases and J by 7 bases, with 11 bases of the junction left unmatched. The CDR3 is 14 amino acids. Germline lookup yields CDR1 SGHTA and CDR2 FQGNSA. The full variable domain, its missing parts supplied by reference TRBV7-2 and TRBJ2-5, is GAGVSQSPSNKVTEKGKDVELRCDPISGHTALYWYRQSLGQGLEFLIYFQGNSAPDKSGLPSDRFSAERTGGSVSTLTIQRTQQEDSAVYLCASPCGDRVGTQYFGPGTRLLVL.

V gene TRBV20-1 combines with J gene TRBJ1-3, with D unresolved. Germline CDR1 and CDR2: DFQATT and SNEGSKA (reference sequence). This CDR3 has 18 residues. V shed 2 bases and J shed 2 bases, with 22 bases lying between them. The CDR3 DNA is TGCAGTGCTAGACATCCAAAAGGAAAGGGAGGAACTGGAAACACCATATATTTT. Residues: CSARHPKGKGGTGNTIYF.

This clonotype was seen many times. The chain joins TRBV20-1 to TRBJ2-1; D is possibly TRBD2 (5 bases). The ends were cut back, 6 bases at V and 0 bases at J, with 18 bases in the middle. Germline CDR1 reads DFQATT; CDR2 reads SNEGSKA (reference sequence). There are 16 residues in the CDR3. The CDR3 sequence: CSAPQAAGASYNEQFF. In nucleotides, the CDR3 is TGCAGTGCCCCCCAGGCGGCGGGCGCCTCCTACAATGAGCAGTTCTTC.

The chain combines TRBV6-2 or TRBV6-3 with TRBJ1-1, with 8 nucleotides matching TRBD1. This CDR3 comprises 13 residues. V trimming: 7 bases; J trimming: 7 bases; junction bases outside the gene matches: 8. CDR1 and CDR2 (germline): MNHEY, SVGEGT. CDR3 loop: CASTKGQAYEAFF. The DNA of the CDR3 is TGTGCCAGCACCAAGGGACAGGCCTATGAAGCTTTCTTT.

In this sample, this clonotype turned up a few times. CDR3 sequence (DNA): TGTGCCAGCAGCCCTCTGTTAGGGGGCGCGGACGAGCAGTACTTC. It yields the protein CASSPLLGGADEQYF. The rearrangement joins TRBV7-6 to TRBJ2-7; TRBD1 matches at 7 bases. Trimming removed 5 bases from V and 5 bases from J; junction bases left unmatched: 12. The CDR3 has 15 amino acids. The germline V gene has CDR1 SGHVS and CDR2 FNYEAQ.

The gene calls are TRBV30 and TRBJ2-1; perhaps TRBD2 as D (5 bases). Trimming cost V 6 bases and J 5 bases, with 20 bases left between them. Germline CDR1 GTSNPN, CDR2 SVGIG (reference sequence). This CDR3 spans 15 amino acids. Here the CDR3 DNA reads TGTGCCTGCCAAGAGCGACTAACTCTGAACAATGAGCAGTTCTTC. Translation gives CACQERLTLNNEQFF.

This chain links TRBV4-2 with TRBJ1-6; D not resolved. The CDR3 runs 15 residues. Germline V gene data show CDR1 as LGHNA and CDR2 as YNFKEQ. V was shortened by 4 bases and J by 8 bases, with 15 bases between the two germline ends. CDR3 residues: CASSRRGRRDSPLHF. CDR3 nucleotide sequence: TGTGCCAGCAGCCGAAGAGGAAGGCGGGATTCACCCCTCCACTTT.

This clonotype was observed a handful of times. The V gene is TRBV9, the J gene TRBJ2-1; unclear D gene. The germline CDR1 and CDR2 sequences are SGDLS and YYNGEE. The CDR3 is 16 amino acids. Trimming took off 0 bases at V and 0 bases at J, with 10 bases between the two ends. The CDR3 bases are TGTGCCAGCAGCGTAGGTGACCCCAGCTCCTACAATGAGCAGTTCTTC. The encoded protein is CASSVGDPSSYNEQFF.

This clonotype was detected a few times. The rearrangement links TRBV27 to TRBJ2-1; 8 nucleotides match TRBD2. V was pared by 5 bases and J by 1 base, with 10 bases of the junction left unmatched. The V gene's germline CDR1 is MNHEY and CDR2 SMNVEV (reference sequence). This CDR3 comprises 17 residues. CDR3 sequence (DNA): TGTGCCAGCAGTCCGGCGAGGGCGGGAGGATCCTACAATGAGCAGTTCTTC. Amino acid sequence: CASSPARAGGSYNEQFF.

Only a few counts were recorded for this clonotype. The rearrangement links TRBV6-1 to TRBJ2-2, with D tentatively TRBD1 or TRBD2 (5 bases each). Trimming shortened V by 6 bases and J by 3 bases, and 14 bases separated the two germline ends. Germline V gives CDR1 MNHNS, CDR2 SASEGT. This CDR3 is 15 amino acids long. The CDR3 DNA sequence: TGTGCCAGCAGGCCCTGGGACGGACACACCGGGGAGCTGTTTTTT. Its translation is CASRPWDGHTGELFF.

With respect to this clonotype: This could be a read error, since a much larger clone is one nucleotide away. Likely a read error: the CDR3 ends without its conserved phenylalanine or tryptophan. This sequence joins TRBV15 and TRBJ1-1; the D gene is possibly TRBD1 (5 bases). This CDR3 is 18 amino acids long. V was clipped by 2 bases and J by 6 bases, with 25 bases between them. The germline CDR1 and CDR2 sequences are LNHNV and YYDKDF (reference sequence). The CDR3 loop is CATSRQSAGGVREAEAFL. The CDR3 nucleotides are TGTGCCACCAGCAGACAATCGGCCGGAGGGGTCCGAGAGGCTGAAGCTTTCCTT.

This chain joins TRBV20-1 and TRBJ2-7; D is ambiguous. The CDR3 totals 13 residues. The germline gives CDR1 DFQATT, CDR2 SNEGSKA (reference sequence). V lost 6 bases and J lost 6, with 18 bases in between. The CDR3 is CSAPRPGRIEQYF. The CDR3, as DNA: TGCAGTGCCCCGCGCCCAGGTCGTATCGAGCAGTACTTC.

This clonotype was detected only a few times. V and J are TRBV7-3 and TRBJ1-1; D not certain. Germline V CDR1 and CDR2: SGHTA, FQGTGA. This CDR3 has 14 residues. V lost 2 bases, J lost 1 base, and 8 bases lay in between. CDR3 DNA sequence: TGTGCCAGCAGCTTAGTCGGTTGGAACACTGAAGCTTTCTTT. It yields the protein CASSLVGWNTEAFF.

The chain has TRBV19 and TRBJ1-5, with unresolved D. Germline CDR1 is LNHDA and CDR2 is SQIVND (reference sequence). With 8 bases removed from V and 0 bases from J, the gap between germline ends came to 11 bases. There are 14 residues in the CDR3. CDR3: CASSFAVSNQPQHF. In nucleotides, the CDR3 is TGTGCCAGTTCCTTCGCGGTTAGCAATCAGCCCCAGCATTTT.

This clonotype was picked up many times. The J gene is TRBJ2-1, the V gene TRBV12-5, with 9 bases matching TRBD1. The CDR3 contains 19 residues. The trim removed 0 bases at V and 5 bases at J, leaving 14 bases unmatched. In germline, CDR1 is LGHNT, CDR2 FRNRAP. CDR3 amino acids: CASGLVLSGGTGIDNEQFF. CDR3 bases: TGTGCTAGTGGTTTGGTACTGAGTGGCGGGACAGGGATCGACAATGAGCAGTTCTTC.

This clonotype was seen ten or more times. The chain uses TRBV29-1 and TRBJ2-5, with D possibly matching TRBD2 (5 bases). Per germline, CDR1 SQVTM and CDR2 ANQGSEA. Trimming removed 7 bases from V and 1 base from J, with 13 bases in between. This CDR3 has 13 amino acids. The CDR3 DNA is TGCAGCGCCCTCGGGGAAGGCCAAGAGACCCAGTACTTC. It is translated as CSALGEGQETQYF. The variable domain in full, completed from reference TRBV29-1 and TRBJ2-5, reads SAVISQKPSRDICQRGTSLTIQCQVDSQVTMMFWYRQQPGQSLTLIATANQGSEATYESGFVIDKFPISRPNLTFSTLTVSNMSPEDSSIYLCSALGEGQETQYFGPGTRLLVL.

This chain joins TRBV5-1 and TRBJ2-3; 7 bases align to TRBD2. The CDR3 has 21 residues. The V gene end was trimmed by 0 bases and the J gene end by 1 base; junction bases not matched to a gene: 20. Germline values: CDR1 SGHRS, CDR2 YFSETQ. CDR3 sequence (DNA): TGCGCCAGCAGCTTGGATGGGCCCAAATTGTCACTAGCGATCGGCACAGATACGCAGTATTTT. Protein sequence: CASSLDGPKLSLAIGTDTQYF.